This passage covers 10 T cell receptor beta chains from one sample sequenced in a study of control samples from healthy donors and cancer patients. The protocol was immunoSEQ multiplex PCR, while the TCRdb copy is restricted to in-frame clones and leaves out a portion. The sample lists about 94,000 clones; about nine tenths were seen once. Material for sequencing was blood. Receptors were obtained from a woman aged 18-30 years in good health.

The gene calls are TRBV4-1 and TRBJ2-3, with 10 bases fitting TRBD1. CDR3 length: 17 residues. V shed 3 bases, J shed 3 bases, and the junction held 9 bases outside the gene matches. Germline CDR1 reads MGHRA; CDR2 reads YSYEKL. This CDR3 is CASSQTTGGGGTDTQYF. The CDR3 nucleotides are TGCGCCAGCAGCCAGACGACAGGGGGCGGAGGAACAGATACGCAGTATTTT.

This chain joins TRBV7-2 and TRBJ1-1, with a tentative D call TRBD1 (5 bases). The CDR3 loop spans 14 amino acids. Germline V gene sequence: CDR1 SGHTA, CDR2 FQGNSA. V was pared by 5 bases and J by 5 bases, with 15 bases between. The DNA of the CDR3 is TGTGCCAGCAGCCCGCCGGGGGGGAGGACTGAAGCTTTCTTT. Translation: CASSPPGGRTEAFF. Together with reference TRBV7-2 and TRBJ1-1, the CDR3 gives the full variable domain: GAGVSQSPSNKVTEKGKDVELRCDPISGHTALYWYRQSLGQGLEFLIYFQGNSAPDKSGLPSDRFSAERTGGSVSTLTIQRTQQEDSAVYLCASSPPGGRTEAFFGQGTRLTVV.

CDR3 coding DNA: TGTGCCAGCAGCTTGCAAGCCGACCACTATGGCTACACCTTC. Encoded protein: CASSLQADHYGYTF. The chain recombines TRBV7-2 with TRBJ1-2, with D unclear. Between the trimmed V and J ends, which lost 3 bases and 3 bases, there was a span of 11 bases. The CDR3 has 14 residues. Germline CDR1 is SGHTA and CDR2 is FQGNSA.

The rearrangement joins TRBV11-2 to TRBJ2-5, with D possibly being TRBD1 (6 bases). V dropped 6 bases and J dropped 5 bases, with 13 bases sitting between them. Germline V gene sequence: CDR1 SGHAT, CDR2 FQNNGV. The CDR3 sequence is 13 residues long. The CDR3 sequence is CASRPQGTETQYF. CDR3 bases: TGTGCCAGCAGGCCACAGGGTACGGAGACCCAGTACTTC.

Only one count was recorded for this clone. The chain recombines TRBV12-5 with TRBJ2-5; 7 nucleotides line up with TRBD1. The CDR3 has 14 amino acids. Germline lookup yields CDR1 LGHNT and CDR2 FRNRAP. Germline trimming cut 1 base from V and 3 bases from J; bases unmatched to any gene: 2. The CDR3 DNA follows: TGTGCTAGTGGTTTGGGGCAGGGGGAAGAGACCCAGTACTTC. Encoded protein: CASGLGQGEETQYF.

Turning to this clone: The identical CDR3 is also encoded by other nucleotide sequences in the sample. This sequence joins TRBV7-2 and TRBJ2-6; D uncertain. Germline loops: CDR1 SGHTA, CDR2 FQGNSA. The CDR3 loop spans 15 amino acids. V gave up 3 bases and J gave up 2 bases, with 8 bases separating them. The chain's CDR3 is CASSLGPAGANVLTF. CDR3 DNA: TGTGCCAGCAGCTTGGGCCCGGCTGGGGCCAACGTCCTGACTTTC.

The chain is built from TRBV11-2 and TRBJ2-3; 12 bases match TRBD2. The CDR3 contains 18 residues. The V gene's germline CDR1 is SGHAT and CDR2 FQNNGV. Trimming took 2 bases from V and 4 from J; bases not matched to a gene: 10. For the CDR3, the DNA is TGTGCCAGCAGCTTAAGGTTTGCTAGCGGGGGGGTAGCAGATACGCAGTATTTT. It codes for CASSLRFASGGVADTQYF. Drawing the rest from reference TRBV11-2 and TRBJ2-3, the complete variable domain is EAGVAQSPRYKIIEKRQSVAFWCNPISGHATLYWYQQILGQGPKLLIQFQNNGVVDDSQLPKDRFSAERLKGVDSTLKIQPAKLEDSAVYLCASSLRFASGGVADTQYFGPGTRLTVL.

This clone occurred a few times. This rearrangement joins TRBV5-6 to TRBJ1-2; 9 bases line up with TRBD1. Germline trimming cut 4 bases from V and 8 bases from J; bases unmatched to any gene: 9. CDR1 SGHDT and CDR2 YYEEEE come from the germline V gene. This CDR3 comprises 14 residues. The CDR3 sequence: CASSLTQGARGYTF. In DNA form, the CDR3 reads TGTGCCAGCAGCCTAACACAGGGGGCGCGGGGCTACACCTTC.

CDR3 sequence reads: CASGWGRGHEQYF. CDR3 in DNA: TGTGCCAGTGGGTGGGGAAGGGGGCACGAGCAGTACTTC. This chain joins TRBV19 and TRBJ2-7; 7 nucleotides agree with TRBD1. After removal of 8 bases from V and 5 bases from J, the junction contained 9 bases not matched to a gene. Germline V gives CDR1 LNHDA, CDR2 SQIVND (reference sequence). The length of the CDR3 is 13 residues.

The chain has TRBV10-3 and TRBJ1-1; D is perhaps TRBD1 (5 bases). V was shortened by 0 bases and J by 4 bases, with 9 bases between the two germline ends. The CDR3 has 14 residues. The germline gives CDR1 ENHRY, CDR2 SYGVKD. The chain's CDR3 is CAISESTGGTEAFF. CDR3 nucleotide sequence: TGTGCCATCAGTGAGTCCACGGGGGGCACTGAAGCTTTCTTT.